The following is a TCR beta chain sequence with its context. Sequencing was performed with immunoSEQ multiplex PCR; in TCRdb, only in-frame clones are kept and a portion is missing. The sample lists 70,000 or so clones; roughly 84% were seen once. The source of the sample is a study of control samples from healthy donors and cancer patients. The V gene's germline CDR1 is LNHDA and CDR2 SQIVND (reference sequence). V was shortened by 6 bases and J by 0 bases, with 8 bases between the two germline ends. This CDR3 is 13 amino acids long. The sequenced sample consisted of blood. The chain couples TRBV19 to TRBJ1-1; D is uncertain. The sequence was obtained from a man in his forties or fifties in good health. CDR3 amino acids: CASSGGLNTEAFF. CDR3 in DNA: TGTGCCAGTAGCGGAGGTCTGAACACTGAAGCTTTCTTT.